These 26 T cell receptor beta chains originate from one sample sequenced in a study of cytomegalovirus exposure and HLA in healthy donors. Primers: 60 Vbeta forward and 13 Jbeta reverse. The method was immunoSEQ multiplex PCR; TCRdb's version includes in-frame clones alone and lacks a portion of them. In the table there are 150,000 to 200,000 clones, 79% of which are singletons. Sequencing was done on a sample of PBMCs. The receptor set was obtained from a woman between 50 and 59 years old in good health and CMV-seronegative.

The V and J genes are TRBV7-7 and TRBJ2-2; 8 nucleotides match TRBD2. V trimming: 1 base; J trimming: 4 bases; junction bases outside the gene matches: 8. Looked up from germline, CDR1 is SSHAT and CDR2 is FNYEAQ (reference sequence). This CDR3 is built from 17 residues. The CDR3, as DNA: TGTGCCAGCAGCTTAGGGGGACGGGGGGGCCGCACCGGGGAGCTGTTTTTT. Protein sequence: CASSLGGRGGRTGELFF.

This clone appeared once. V usage is TRBV18 and J usage is TRBJ1-1; unclear D gene. The V gene lost 0 bases and the J gene lost 12 bases, with 14 bases spanning the gap. The CDR3 contains 13 residues. Per the germline V gene, CDR1 is KGHSH and CDR2 is LQKENI. The CDR3 bases are TGTGCCAGCTCACCACCCCTCGGAGAGGGAACTTTCTTT. Residues: CASSPPLGEGTFF.

The chain has TRBV6-1 and TRBJ2-5; D might be TRBD2 (6 bases). Between the trimmed V and J ends, which lost 8 bases and 7 bases, there was a span of 14 bases. This CDR3 comprises 12 residues. The germline V gene has CDR1 MNHNS and CDR2 SASEGT. The CDR3, as DNA: TGTGCCAGCCAGGGAGGAACCGCGACCCAGTACTTC. This translates into CASQGGTATQYF.

The gene calls are TRBV11-2 and TRBJ2-7; 10 bases line up with TRBD2. The length of the CDR3 is 14 residues. Germline CDR1 reads SGHAT; CDR2 reads FQNNGV. V was pared by 5 bases and J by 4 bases, with 5 bases of the junction left unmatched. The CDR3: CASSLAGERYEQYF. CDR3 nucleotides: TGTGCCAGCAGCCTAGCGGGAGAACGGTACGAGCAGTACTTC.

The rearrangement uses TRBV11-2 and TRBJ1-1, with 7 nucleotides matching TRBD1. The CDR3 runs 17 residues. The J segment lost 0 bases and the V segment lost 1 base, leaving 8 bases of the junction unmatched. Germline lookup yields CDR1 SGHAT and CDR2 FQNNGV. The CDR3 is CASSLVGQGVLNTEAFF. CDR3 sequence (DNA): TGTGCCAGCAGCTTAGTCGGCCAGGGGGTCTTGAACACTGAAGCTTTCTTT.

The gene calls are TRBV5-6 and TRBJ2-7; D call uncertain. Trimming removed 2 bases from V and 7 bases from J, with 13 bases in between. The CDR3 runs 13 residues. Germline CDR1 and CDR2: SGHDT and YYEEEE. The CDR3 is CASSLSTTREQYF. DNA for the CDR3: TGTGCCAGCAGCTTAAGTACCACGAGAGAGCAGTACTTC.

The V gene is TRBV14, the J gene TRBJ2-5, with 7 bases matching TRBD1. From germline, CDR1 is SGHDN and CDR2 FVKESK. CDR3 length: 17 amino acids. The junction had 16 bases not matched to a gene; V was cut back by 4 bases and J by 5 bases. The CDR3 sequence is CASSPRQGKGRSETQYF. CDR3 in DNA: TGTGCCAGCAGCCCGAGACAGGGTAAGGGTCGGTCGGAGACCCAGTACTTC. Full variable domain (remainder filled in from reference TRBV14 and TRBJ2-5): EAGVTQFPSHSVIEKGQTVTLRCDPISGHDNLYWYRRVMGKEIKFLLHFVKESKQDESGMPNNRFLAERTGGTYSTLKVQPAELEDSGVYFCASSPRQGKGRSETQYFGPGTRLLVL.

The genes are TRBV6-5 and TRBJ2-2, with D possibly TRBD2 on 6 matching bases. CDR3 length equals 16 residues. CDR1 is MNHEY, CDR2 SVGAGI, per germline. Trimming stripped 4 bases from V and 5 bases from J, with 17 bases between. The chain's CDR3 is CASSSRSVADTGELFF. CDR3 nucleotide sequence: TGTGCCAGCAGTTCCCGTTCGGTAGCGGATACCGGGGAGCTGTTTTTT.

This chain joins TRBV7-8 and TRBJ2-5; D might be TRBD2 (5 bases). Trimming took off 1 base at V and 7 bases at J, with 16 bases between the two ends. This CDR3 has 15 residues. Germline CDR1 reads SGHVS; CDR2 reads FQNEAQ. CDR3 sequence: CASSLGRGSPPTQYF. CDR3 coding DNA: TGTGCCAGCAGCTTAGGTCGGGGTAGCCCACCGACCCAGTACTTC.

This chain connects TRBV7-2 to TRBJ1-3, with 7 bases fitting TRBD1. CDR3 length: 14 residues. Unmatched junction bases numbered 6, after V lost 7 bases and J lost 3 bases. CDR1 is SGHTA, CDR2 FQGNSA, per germline. The CDR3 DNA follows: TGTGCCAGCAAGCTAGGGGGCTTTGGAAACACCATATATTTT. This sequence encodes CASKLGGFGNTIYF.

This clone came up a few times. This chain links TRBV27 with TRBJ1-4, with 8 bases aligning to TRBD1. The CDR3 totals 15 residues. Per the germline V gene, CDR1 is MNHEY and CDR2 is SMNVEV (reference sequence). Trimming took 8 bases from V and 7 from J; bases not matched to a gene: 12. The CDR3, as DNA: TGTGCCAGCTGCCGTCAACAGGGGGTGGGTGAAAAACTGTTTTTT. Translation gives CASCRQQGVGEKLFF.

This clone has only one observation. The chain combines TRBV7-2 with TRBJ1-1, with 7 bases identical to TRBD1. Germline CDR1 SGHTA, CDR2 FQGNSA. Germline trimming cut 1 base from V and 1 base from J; bases unmatched to any gene: 12. This CDR3 has 18 residues. CDR3 sequence reads: CASSLDRTGGVWNTEAFF. In nucleotides, the CDR3 is TGTGCCAGCAGCTTAGATCGGACAGGTGGCGTTTGGAACACTGAAGCTTTCTTT.

This sequence joins TRBV19 and TRBJ1-1; 8 nucleotides align to TRBD1. V lost 5 bases to trimming and J lost 8 bases; unmatched junction nucleotides: 13. In germline, CDR1 is LNHDA, CDR2 SQIVND (reference sequence). This CDR3 is built from 15 residues. The CDR3, as DNA: TGTGCCAGTAGTCTCCGACAGGGGCCTGGGCCGGAAGCTTTCTTT. Protein: CASSLRQGPGPEAFF.

This clone has a handful of counts. The genes are TRBV2 and TRBJ1-1; 8 nucleotides match TRBD1. Per germline, CDR1 SNHLY and CDR2 FYNNEI. This CDR3 has 13 residues. Unmatched junction bases numbered 11, after V lost 9 bases and J lost 8 bases. In nucleotides, the CDR3 is TGTGCCAGTCCCTGGCCTGGGACAGGCGAAGCTTTCTTT. Translation: CASPWPGTGEAFF.

DNA for the CDR3: TGTGCCAGCAGCGTACTGCTAGCGGGAGCGCTAGAGACCGGGGAGCTGTTTTTT. It is translated as CASSVLLAGALETGELFF. This chain links TRBV9 with TRBJ2-2; the match to TRBD2 covers 10 bases. Germline values: CDR1 SGDLS, CDR2 YYNGEE. The CDR3 runs 18 residues. The J segment lost 5 bases and the V segment lost 1 base, leaving 11 bases of the junction unmatched.

This chain joins TRBV5-6 and TRBJ2-3, with 8 positions matching TRBD1. Trimming took 4 bases from V and 2 from J; bases not matched to a gene: 3. The germline V gene encodes CDR1 SGHDT and CDR2 YYEEEE. The CDR3 totals 14 residues. The CDR3 here is CASSGGQDTDTQYF. Written as DNA, the CDR3 is TGTGCCAGCAGCGGGGGACAGGACACAGATACGCAGTATTTT.

V and J are TRBV28 and TRBJ2-3, with 7 bases identical to TRBD2. This CDR3 spans 16 amino acids. Looked up from germline, CDR1 is MDHEN and CDR2 is SYDVKM. The V gene end was trimmed by 4 bases and the J gene end by 0 bases; junction bases not matched to a gene: 7. CDR3 in DNA: TGTGCCAGCAGTTCCCGCCGGGGGGTTAGCACAGATACGCAGTATTTT. Residues: CASSSRRGVSTDTQYF. Based on the CDR3 plus reference TRBV28 and TRBJ2-3, the full variable domain is DVKVTQSSRYLVKRTGEKVFLECVQDMDHENMFWYRQDPGLGLRLIYFSYDVKMKEKGDIPEGYSVSREKKERFSLILESASTNQTSMYLCASSSRRGVSTDTQYFGPGTRLTVL.

The V and J genes are TRBV14 and TRBJ2-7; D perhaps matches TRBD1 (5 bases). The CDR3 is 16 amino acids. CDR1 and CDR2 from the germline V gene are SGHDN and FVKESK. Trimming shortened V by 0 bases and J by 5 bases, and 17 bases separated the two germline ends. DNA for the CDR3: TGTGCCAGCAGCCAAGATCGAGTCAGGGTTCAACACGAGCAGTACTTC. This gives the protein CASSQDRVRVQHEQYF.

The chain joins TRBV11-2 to TRBJ1-4; D perhaps matches TRBD1 (5 bases). The CDR3 contains 13 residues. The germline V gene encodes CDR1 SGHAT and CDR2 FQNNGV. The V gene lost 0 bases and the J gene lost 14 bases, with 13 bases spanning the gap. CDR3 nucleotide sequence: TGTGCCAGCAGCTTAGAAGTGGGGCATTCGCTGTTTTTT. Amino acids: CASSLEVGHSLFF. Full variable domain (rest looked up from reference TRBV11-2 and TRBJ1-4): EAGVAQSPRYKIIEKRQSVAFWCNPISGHATLYWYQQILGQGPKLLIQFQNNGVVDDSQLPKDRFSAERLKGVDSTLKIQPAKLEDSAVYLCASSLEVGHSLFFGSGTQLSVL.

The genes are TRBV9 and TRBJ1-1; 9 bases line up with TRBD1. The germline V gene has CDR1 SGDLS and CDR2 YYNGEE. J lost 0 bases, V lost 7 bases, and 4 bases had no gene match. This CDR3 spans 14 amino acids. The CDR3 region has the DNA TGTGCCAGCTCGGGGACAGGGATGAACACTGAAGCTTTCTTT. Protein sequence: CASSGTGMNTEAFF.

The CDR3 here is CASSPSGPGIGDTQYF. The CDR3 DNA follows: TGTGCCAGCAGCCCAAGCGGCCCGGGTATTGGGGATACGCAGTATTTT. This chain uses TRBV11-3 with TRBJ2-3, with D possibly matching TRBD2 (5 bases). The germline gives CDR1 SGHNT, CDR2 YENEEA. Trimming removed 5 bases at V and 6 bases at J, with 21 bases between. The CDR3 spans 16 residues.

J is TRBJ1-2 and V is TRBV2; D unresolved. The germline V gene has CDR1 SNHLY and CDR2 FYNNEI. The V and J ends lost 5 bases and 1 base respectively, with 8 bases between them. This CDR3 has 13 amino acids. CDR3 loop: CASSREVNYGYTF. In DNA, the CDR3 is TGTGCCAGCAGTCGAGAGGTTAACTATGGCTACACCTTC.

The CDR3 nucleotides are TGTGCCAGCAGCCCCCGAGGACTCCTAAACACTGAAGCTTTCTTT. Protein sequence: CASSPRGLLNTEAFF. This chain joins TRBV7-9 and TRBJ1-1; no reliable D call. The length of the CDR3 is 15 residues. Trimming took 5 bases from V and 2 from J, leaving 15 bases between them. In germline, CDR1 is SEHNR, CDR2 FQNEAQ (reference sequence). The full variable domain, completed using reference TRBV7-9 and TRBJ1-1, is DTGVSQNPRHKITKRGQNVTFRCDPISEHNRLYWYRQTLGQGPEFLTYFQNEAQLEKSRLLSDRFSAERPKGSFSTLEIQRTEQGDSAMYLCASSPRGLLNTEAFFGQGTRLTVV.

This chain connects TRBV7-2 to TRBJ2-1; tentatively, D is TRBD2 (5 bases). This CDR3 comprises 13 residues. Germline V gives CDR1 SGHTA, CDR2 FQGNSA. V lost 5 bases to trimming and J lost 5 bases, with 10 bases between them. The CDR3 DNA reads as TGTGCCAGCAGCATAGGACTTGACAATGAGCAGTTCTTC. Amino acid sequence: CASSIGLDNEQFF.

The chain links TRBV28 to TRBJ1-2, with D possibly matching TRBD1 (5 bases). This CDR3 has 12 residues. Germline CDR1 MDHEN, CDR2 SYDVKM. Trimming removed 6 bases at V and 7 bases at J, with 12 bases between. CDR3 protein: CASRRQGGGYTF. In nucleotides, the CDR3 is TGTGCCAGCAGAAGGCAGGGCGGTGGCTACACCTTC.

This clone is medium-sized (0.01 to 0.1%) in the sample. The V call is TRBV15, the J call TRBJ2-7; possibly TRBD1 for D (5 bases). Trimming removed 5 bases from V and 3 bases from J, with 8 bases in between. CDR1 is LNHNV and CDR2 is YYDKDF in the germline V gene (reference sequence). There are 12 residues in the CDR3. The CDR3 reads CATSGQGYEQYF. CDR3 nucleotides: TGTGCCACCAGCGGCCAGGGCTACGAGCAGTACTTC.